This TCR beta chain was captured in a study of response to subunit inactivated influenza vaccine. This clonotype has only a few counts. What it recognizes is unknown. Using its own MiXCR run on the RT-PCR reads, TCRdb lists one record per CDR3 protein. The repertoire holds about 180,000 distinct CDR3 sequences, with around 9.2% as singletons. Study-level results: New T cells are recruited in small numbers by each seasonal influenza vaccination, according to the authors' suggestion.

The sample was non-naive T cells sorted from PBMCs, taken on the day of vaccination. This sequence originates from a man aged 50 to 60 who received an inactivated influenza vaccine.

The CDR3 is CASSLAFGWGAFF. CDR3 bases: TGTGCCAGCAGCTTAGCTTTCGGCTGGGGAGCTTTCTTT. This sequence joins TRBV7-8 and TRBJ1-1; D not certain. Trimming took 0 bases from V and 10 from J, leaving 12 bases between them. CDR1 and CDR2 from the germline V gene are SGHVS and FQNEAQ. This CDR3 contains 13 residues.